This is a list of T cell receptor beta chains from one sample in a study of blood T cell repertoires in COVID-19. Here immunoSEQ multiplex PCR was the method, and the copy in TCRdb shows in-frame clones only, minus some. The repertoire holds 44,000 or so clones, with around 70% as singletons. The sample taken for sequencing was peripheral blood. Every receptor here comes from a man older than 75 with acute or convalescent COVID-19. The CDR3 runs from the conserved cysteine through the conserved F or W. Each record gives: V gene, J gene, clone size, D gene, CDR3 protein, CDR3 DNA. The D gene is left open where the match is weak. Not every row has a clone size; where given, it reads once, few, many or a size class.

>TRBV30|TRBJ2-5|.|.
CAWSVGLEETQYF
TGTGCCTGGAGTGTCGGATTGGAGGAGACCCAGTACTTC
>TRBV11-3|TRBJ1-2|.|.
CASSISTLLRTNYGYTF
TGTGCCAGCAGCATATCGACATTGCTAAGGACTAACTATGGCTACACCTTC
>TRBV5-6|TRBJ1-6|.|TRBD1
CASRDRAVSPLHF
TGTGCCAGCCGGGACAGGGCTGTTTCACCCCTCCACTTT
>TRBV28|TRBJ2-1|.|TRBD2
CASSGLAGIPHNEQFF
TGTGCCAGTTCGGGACTAGCAGGGATTCCTCACAATGAGCAGTTCTTC
>TRBV7-8|TRBJ1-2|.|.
CASSAQGQNYGYTF
TGTGCCAGCAGCGCTCAGGGGCAAAACTATGGCTACACCTTC
>TRBV14|TRBJ2-7|.|.
CASSQDPGLTHYEQYF
TGTGCCAGCAGCCAAGATCCGGGACTGACCCACTACGAGCAGTACTTC
>TRBV13|TRBJ2-2|.|TRBD1
CASSWDRADTGELFF
TGTGCCAGCAGCTGGGACAGGGCAGACACCGGGGAGCTGTTTTTT
>TRBV12-3/TRBV12-4|TRBJ1-2|.|.
CASSPQGTYGYTF
TGTGCCAGCAGTCCCCAGGGTACATATGGCTACACCTTC
>TRBV3-1/TRBV3-2|TRBJ2-3|.|TRBD2
CASSQGTSIADTQYF
TGTGCCAGCAGCCAAGGGACTAGCATCGCAGATACGCAGTATTTT
>TRBV5-1|TRBJ2-1|.|TRBD2
CASSLGATRGGKGNEQFF
TGCGCCAGCAGCTTGGGTGCCACTCGGGGAGGGAAAGGAAATGAGCAGTTCTTC
>TRBV5-1|TRBJ2-3|once|TRBD1
CASRGQSTDTQYF
TGCGCCAGCAGGGGACAGAGCACAGATACGCAGTATTTT
>TRBV6-5|TRBJ1-4|.|TRBD1
CASSYTGTGGNEKLFF
TGTGCCAGCAGTTACACCGGGACAGGGGGAAATGAAAAACTGTTTTTT
>TRBV28|TRBJ1-4|.|.
CASRGGLGNEKLFF
TGTGCCAGCAGGGGAGGTTTGGGCAATGAAAAACTGTTTTTT
>TRBV6-5|TRBJ1-3|.|TRBD1
CASTRDRAGNTIYF
TGTGCCAGCACTAGGGACAGAGCTGGAAACACCATATATTTT
>TRBV6-5|TRBJ1-1|.|.
CASSYYGSTEAFF
TGTGCCAGCAGTTACTACGGGAGCACTGAAGCTTTCTTT
>TRBV29-1|TRBJ2-5|.|TRBD2
CSVEERGVVQYF
TGCAGCGTTGAGGAGCGGGGGGTCGTCCAGTACTTC
>TRBV5-1|TRBJ2-3|few|TRBD2
CASSWDAAGGTDTQYF
TGCGCCAGCAGCTGGGATGCGGCGGGGGGCACAGATACGCAGTATTTT
>TRBV27|TRBJ2-6|.|.
CARTGPLGTGANVLTF
TGTGCCAGGACAGGTCCCTTGGGCACTGGGGCCAACGTCCTGACTTTC
>TRBV11-3|TRBJ1-1|.|.
CASSLDREAFF
TGTGCCAGCAGCTTAGATCGTGAAGCTTTCTTT
>TRBV7-2|TRBJ1-4|.|.
CASSLGAVNEKLFF
TGTGCCAGCAGCTTAGGGGCAGTTAATGAAAAACTGTTTTTT
>TRBV10-3|TRBJ2-3|once|TRBD2
CAISDPGGRASADTQYF
TGTGCCATCAGTGATCCGGGTGGGAGGGCCAGCGCAGATACGCAGTATTTT
>TRBV5-1|TRBJ2-2|.|TRBD1
CASSPTTGGGSGELFF
TGCGCCAGCAGCCCTACGACAGGGGGCGGTTCCGGGGAGCTGTTTTTT
>TRBV10-1|TRBJ2-3|few|TRBD2
CASSLGLATDTQYF
TGCGCCAGCAGCCTTGGACTAGCCACAGATACGCAGTATTTT
>TRBV11-2|TRBJ1-1|.|TRBD1
CASSPDRDAEAFF
TGTGCCAGCAGCCCCGACAGGGATGCTGAAGCTTTCTTT
>TRBV6-4|TRBJ1-4|.|.
CAKNGLRAANEKLFF
TGTGCCAAAAATGGGTTGAGGGCAGCTAATGAAAAACTGTTTTTT
>TRBV15|TRBJ2-5|.|.
CATSRDAQWTQYF
TGTGCCACCAGCAGAGATGCCCAGTGGACCCAGTACTTC
>TRBV27|TRBJ2-1|.|TRBD2
CASRRLAEYNEQFF
TGTGCCAGCAGGCGACTAGCGGAGTACAATGAGCAGTTCTTC
>TRBV5-1|TRBJ1-6|.|TRBD1
CASRPGTGAYDRGSPLHF
TGCGCCAGCCGTCCCGGGACAGGGGCTTACGACCGGGGTTCACCCCTCCACTTT
>TRBV5-1|TRBJ2-1|.|.
CASSLGTASSYNEQFF
TGCGCCAGCAGCTTGGGCACGGCTAGCTCCTACAATGAGCAGTTCTTC
>TRBV7-7|TRBJ2-1|.|TRBD2
CASSPGLAVRPYNEQFF
TGTGCCAGCAGCCCCGGACTAGCGGTACGCCCCTACAATGAGCAGTTCTTC
>TRBV9|TRBJ2-3|.|.
CASSVDGRGTDTQYF
TGTGCCAGCAGCGTAGACGGGAGAGGCACAGATACGCAGTATTTT
>TRBV6-5|TRBJ1-6|.|.
CASSYELSYNSPLHF
TGTGCCAGCAGTTACGAACTCTCCTATAATTCACCCCTCCACTTT
>TRBV5-1|TRBJ2-2|.|.
CASSWPGNTGELFF
TGCGCCAGCAGCTGGCCGGGTAACACCGGGGAGCTGTTTTTT
>TRBV29-1|TRBJ1-1|.|TRBD1
CTTIGQGVTEAFF
TGCACCACTATAGGACAGGGAGTTACTGAAGCTTTCTTT
>TRBV5-4|TRBJ1-2|.|TRBD1
CASSPGQGRYGYTF
TGTGCCAGCAGCCCCGGACAGGGAAGATATGGCTACACCTTC
>TRBV5-1|TRBJ1-1|.|.
CASSILGQSEAFF
TGCGCCAGCAGCATTCTAGGACAGAGCGAAGCTTTCTTT
>TRBV27|TRBJ1-2|few|TRBD1
CASSLSNSNRGNYGYTF
TGTGCCAGCAGTTTATCGAACTCTAACAGGGGGAACTATGGCTACACCTTC
>TRBV7-6|TRBJ2-2|.|TRBD2
CASSLRTSGGRLVGELFF
TGTGCCAGCAGCTTAAGGACTAGCGGGGGGAGGCTCGTCGGGGAGCTGTTTTTT
>TRBV11-3|TRBJ2-5|.|.
CASSLRQGGTQYF
TGTGCCAGCAGCTTGAGACAGGGAGGGACCCAGTACTTC
>TRBV5-1|TRBJ2-7|.|.
CASSARTTTGEYEQYF
TGCGCCAGCAGCGCCCGGACAACCACCGGAGAGTACGAGCAGTACTTC
>TRBV2|TRBJ1-3|.|.
CASSETGGSGNTIYF
TGTGCCAGCAGTGAAACGGGGGGTTCTGGAAACACCATATATTTT